The sequence of this TCR beta chain was determined in a study of PD-1 blockade in mismatch repair-deficient tumors. TCRdb's copy holds only in-frame clones and misses some; the assay was immunoSEQ multiplex PCR. The table lists approximately 110,000 clones, about 80% of them singletons. The trim removed 3 bases at V and 0 bases at J, leaving 8 bases unmatched. Germline values: CDR1 SEHNR, CDR2 FQNEAQ (reference sequence). The CDR3 length is 16 residues. Sample: peripheral blood, taken approximately 60 weeks after starting pembrolizumab. The source of this sequence is an adult with mismatch repair-deficient cancer. The chain links TRBV7-9 to TRBJ2-7, with TRBD1 matching over 7 bases. The CDR3 DNA follows: TGTGCCAGCAGCTTGGTGGCGACAGGGAGCTCCTACGAGCAGTACTTC. It encodes CASSLVATGSSYEQYF.